This T cell receptor (beta chain) was retrieved from a study of PD-1 blockade in classical Hodgkin lymphoma. On the study more broadly: The study gave patients nivolumab 3 mg/kg intravenously every 2 weeks.

Study conclusions and caveats: Baseline diversity in complete responders resembled that of newly diagnosed patients.

Germline values: CDR1 SGDLS, CDR2 YYNGEE. This CDR3 is 13 amino acids long. The trim removed 3 bases at V and 7 bases at J, leaving 3 bases unmatched. For this clone: What it binds is unknown.

Clones were sequenced by immunoSEQ multiplex PCR, and TCRdb holds only the in-frame ones, with some missing. This table has over 15,000 clones, roughly four fifths appearing once. Noted time point: cycle 4 day 1 (C4D1), after around six weeks of nivolumab. Each of the patients experienced relapse following autologous stem cell transplantation, and their brentuximab vedotin exposure differed. The sample here was peripheral blood mononuclear cells (PBMCs), taken before the fourth cycle of nivolumab. The V gene is TRBV9, the J gene TRBJ1-2, with 10 bases lining up with TRBD1. The receptor comes from a human donor with classical Hodgkin lymphoma. CDR3 protein: CASSGGQGVGYTF. The CDR3, as DNA: TGTGCCAGCAGCGGAGGACAGGGGGTTGGCTACACCTTC.